Each of the 5 T cell receptor beta chains below was sequenced from the same sample in a study of T-cell reconstitution after alpha-beta-depleted transplantation in children. TCRbeta library preparation incorporated unique molecular identifiers. TCRdb reprocessed the PCR reads via MiXCR and lists one record per CDR3 protein. The table records a few hundred thousand distinct CDR3 sequences, under 15% of them present only once. The sequences come from PBMCs, mostly from graft donor cells, collected 360 days after TCRalphabeta/CD19-depleted stem cell transplant. These TCRs come from a male patient younger than 18 who had a stem cell transplant for acute myeloid leukemia, so the T cells may come from the graft donor.

This clonotype was detected only a few times. Here the CDR3 reads CASSLELNTEAFF. In DNA, the CDR3 is TGCGCCAGCAGCTTGGAACTGAACACTGAAGCTTTCTTT. The chain employs TRBV5-1 and TRBJ1-1; the D is unclear. Germline loops: CDR1 SGHRS, CDR2 YFSETQ. Trimming took 0 bases from V and 0 from J, leaving 3 bases between them. The CDR3 loop spans 13 amino acids.

This clonotype turned up a few times. The chain carries TRBV6-2 or TRBV6-3 and TRBJ1-5, with a weak D call TRBD1 (5 bases). CDR1 and CDR2 (germline): MNHEY, SVGEGT. The CDR3 is 11 residues long. V lost 2 bases and J lost 11, with 7 bases in between. CDR3 nucleotides: TGTGCCAGCAGTTACCAGGGAGCCCAGCATTTT. Its protein product is CASSYQGAQHF.

There are a few counts of this clonotype. V usage is TRBV29-1 and J usage is TRBJ2-4; possibly TRBD1 or TRBD2 for D (5 bases each). This CDR3 region has 14 residues. Deletions cut 6 bases from V and 9 bases from J, with 21 bases between. The germline V gene has CDR1 SQVTM and CDR2 ANQGSEA. The CDR3 is CSVAGTDVKGIQYF. Written as DNA, the CDR3 is TGCAGCGTCGCCGGGACGGACGTTAAGGGCATTCAGTACTTC.

Worth noting for this clonotype: This may be a read error: a much more frequent sequence differs by one nucleotide. CDR3 DNA sequence: TGCAGCGTAACAGCCGGGACATTTCGAACTGAAGCTCTCTTT. This gives the protein CSVTAGTFRTEALF. The genes are TRBV29-1 and TRBJ1-1, with D possibly matching TRBD1 (6 bases). Germline V gives CDR1 SQVTM, CDR2 ANQGSEA. The CDR3 sequence is 14 residues long.

The V and J genes are TRBV9 and TRBJ2-1; D is perhaps TRBD2 (5 bases). The CDR3 contains 15 residues. V lost 4 bases and J lost 9, with 20 bases in between. The germline CDR1 and CDR2 sequences are SGDLS and YYNGEE. The CDR3 nucleotides are TGTGCCAGCAGCCGCCCCGGGAACGCCCCACTTGAGCAGTTCTTC. This sequence encodes CASSRPGNAPLEQFF.